This T cell receptor (beta chain) is from a study of T cell responses to AZD1222 COVID-19 vaccine. This CDR3 spans 12 amino acids. Trimming took off 8 bases at V and 3 bases at J, with 11 bases between the two ends. Germline V gene lookup returns CDR1 SNHLY and CDR2 FYNNEI. Sequencing was performed with immunoSEQ multiplex PCR; in TCRdb, only in-frame clones are kept and a portion is missing. In the table there are more than 150,000 clones, approximately 90% of which are singletons. This clonotype was obtained from an adult in good health. The sequencing here drew on peripheral blood, taken on day 0 of AZD1222 vaccination. V gene TRBV2 combines with J gene TRBJ2-7; weak D call: TRBD1 (6 bases). This CDR3 reads CASVGQSYEQYF. CDR3 DNA sequence: TGTGCCAGCGTAGGACAGAGCTACGAGCAGTACTTC.